These 24 T cell receptor beta chains were sequenced from one sample in a study of T cell clones after liver transplantation (dated by TCRdb to between 2018 and 2020). This specimen's time point label, interpreted: pre-transplant. Libraries were prepared through the immunoSEQ multiplex PCR assay. The source is immuneACCESS, and TCRdb retained only in-frame sequences with V and J called. Part of the clones is not carried over; for the studies checked, unresolved V genes explain less than half of this, and the remainder is unexplained. The sample includes about 15,000 clones, with approximately 91% observed a single time. 48% of the sample goes to the ten largest clones. The sequencing here drew on CD8+ T cells from blood, taken before liver transplant. Source of these receptors: a human donor who received a liver transplant.

The chain combines TRBV5-1 with TRBJ2-3, with TRBD1 matching over 7 bases. After removal of 6 bases from V and 4 bases from J, the junction contained 14 bases not matched to a gene. CDR3 length: 16 residues. Per germline, CDR1 SGHRS and CDR2 YFSETQ. The CDR3 sequence: CASKRTGGGLADTQYF. CDR3 coding DNA: TGCGCCAGCAAGCGGACAGGAGGAGGTTTGGCAGATACGCAGTATTTT.

The rearrangement uses TRBV29-1 and TRBJ2-7; possibly TRBD2 for D (7 bases). The CDR3 consists of 14 residues. From germline, CDR1 is SQVTM and CDR2 ANQGSEA. The ends were cut back, 6 bases at V and 3 bases at J, with 18 bases in the middle. The CDR3 DNA follows: TGCAGCGTCCCTGTGGGGGGGGGCGGCTACGAGCAGTACTTC. Residues: CSVPVGGGGYEQYF.

The rearrangement uses TRBV19 and TRBJ1-2, with 9 bases matching TRBD1. Germline loops: CDR1 LNHDA, CDR2 SQIVND (reference sequence). This CDR3 has 12 residues. V gave up 10 bases and J gave up 4 bases; unmatched junction bases: 4. The CDR3 DNA is TGTGCCACCGGACAGGGGCCCTATGGCTACACCTTC. This codes for CATGQGPYGYTF. The full variable domain, completed using reference TRBV19 and TRBJ1-2, is DGGITQSPKYLFRKEGQNVTLSCEQNLNHDAMYWYRQDPGQGLRLIYYSQIVNDFQKGDIAEGYSVSREKKESFPLTVTSAQKNPTAFYLCATGQGPYGYTFGSGTRLTVV.

The rearrangement uses TRBV13 and TRBJ2-2; tentative D call: TRBD2 (6 bases). This CDR3 has 14 amino acids. Germline V CDR1 and CDR2: PRHDT, FYEKMQ (reference sequence). The V end was cut by 6 bases, the J end by 1 base, with 9 bases between. The chain's CDR3 is CASRMEGNTGELFF. CDR3 DNA sequence: TGTGCCAGCAGAATGGAGGGGAACACCGGGGAGCTGTTTTTT.

The genes are TRBV7-9 and TRBJ2-5; D ambiguous. The V end was cut by 3 bases, the J end by 2 bases, with 10 bases between. The CDR3 extends over 14 amino acids. Germline V gene sequence: CDR1 SEHNR, CDR2 FQNEAQ (reference sequence). The CDR3 protein is CASSFRNAQETQYF. The CDR3 DNA is TGTGCCAGCAGCTTTCGGAATGCGCAAGAGACCCAGTACTTC.

The CDR3 is CASSDLGDLTDTQYF. Written as DNA, the CDR3 is TGTGCCAGCAGTGACCTCGGGGACCTCACAGATACGCAGTATTTT. J is TRBJ2-3 and V is TRBV2; D possibly matches TRBD1 or TRBD2 (5 bases each). Trimming removed 3 bases from V and 2 bases from J, with 12 bases in between. Germline CDR1 and CDR2: SNHLY and FYNNEI. The CDR3 sequence is 15 residues long.

The chain uses TRBV6-6 and TRBJ1-4; 11 nucleotides line up with TRBD1. The CDR3 is 16 residues long. V gave up 5 bases and J gave up 7 bases; unmatched junction bases: 9. The germline gives CDR1 MNHNY, CDR2 SVGAGI (reference sequence). The chain's CDR3 is CASSPLGQGAFEKLFF. The CDR3 nucleotides are TGTGCCAGCAGTCCCCTAGGACAGGGGGCTTTTGAAAAACTGTTTTTT.

The CDR3 is CASSFDGYTYEQYF. CDR3 in DNA: TGTGCCAGCAGCTTTGATGGCTACACCTACGAGCAGTACTTC. The V and J genes are TRBV5-4 and TRBJ2-7; D remains unclear. CDR1 and CDR2 from the germline V gene are SGHNT and YYREEE (reference sequence). The CDR3 spans 14 residues. The germline V and J ends were trimmed by 2 bases and 2 bases, with 11 bases remaining between them.

The V and J genes are TRBV25-1 and TRBJ2-1; D uncertain. The CDR3 runs 12 residues. Germline-derived CDR1 and CDR2 are MGHDK and SYGVNS. V was pared by 2 bases and J by 8 bases, with 7 bases between. CDR3 bases: TGTGCCAGCAGTGAAGTGAGCTATGAGCAGTTCTTC. It translates to CASSEVSYEQFF.

This sequence joins TRBV2 and TRBJ1-1; D remains unclear. Trimming took 11 bases from V and 7 from J, leaving 11 bases between them. There are 10 residues in the CDR3. The germline V gene encodes CDR1 SNHLY and CDR2 FYNNEI. CDR3 sequence reads: CAGKGFEAFF. Written as DNA, the CDR3 is TGTGCCGGCAAGGGCTTTGAAGCTTTCTTT.

The chain is built from TRBV5-6 and TRBJ2-1, with TRBD2 matching 14 bases. The CDR3 consists of 15 residues. V lost 4 bases, J lost 9 bases, and 6 bases stayed unmatched. CDR1 is SGHDT and CDR2 is YYEEEE in the germline V gene. In DNA form, the CDR3 reads TGTGCCAGCAGCAGGGAGGGACTAGCGGGAGCTGAGCAGTTCTTC. Its protein is CASSREGLAGAEQFF.

This rearrangement joins TRBV9 to TRBJ2-7, with D unresolved. The ends were cut back, 3 bases at V and 5 bases at J, with 9 bases in the middle. This CDR3 spans 12 amino acids. The germline CDR1 and CDR2 sequences are SGDLS and YYNGEE. CDR3 in amino acids: CASSEHSDEQYF. DNA of the CDR3: TGTGCCAGCAGCGAACACAGCGACGAGCAGTACTTC. The whole variable domain, filled in from reference TRBV9 and TRBJ2-7, reads DSGVTQTPKHLITATGQRVTLRCSPRSGDLSVYWYQQSLDQGLQFLIQYYNGEERAKGNILERFSAQQFPDLHSELNLSSLELGDSALYFCASSEHSDEQYFGPGTRLTVT.

The count of this clone is one. The V and J genes are TRBV27 and TRBJ1-1; D is possibly TRBD1 (5 bases). The CDR3 has 14 amino acids. With 2 bases removed from V and 6 bases from J, the gap between germline ends came to 13 bases. CDR1 is MNHEY and CDR2 is SMNVEV in the germline V gene (reference sequence). The CDR3, as DNA: TGTGCCAGCAGTTTAAGGAGGGCAGGGTCTGAAGCTTTCTTT. Translating gives CASSLRRAGSEAFF.

The CDR3 sequence: CASSLTGFGGANVLTF. In nucleotides, the CDR3 is TGTGCCAGCAGCTTAACTGGGTTTGGTGGGGCCAACGTCCTGACTTTC. The chain employs TRBV7-3 and TRBJ2-6; D not resolved. Germline V gives CDR1 SGHTA, CDR2 FQGTGA. The CDR3 spans 16 residues. Trimming pared 0 bases from V and 3 bases from J, leaving 9 bases between.

This chain connects TRBV7-2 to TRBJ2-5, with D maybe TRBD2 (6 bases). CDR3 length equals 13 residues. The V and J ends lost 5 bases and 5 bases respectively, with 12 bases between them. CDR1 is SGHTA and CDR2 is FQGNSA in the germline V gene. CDR3 region: CASSPDAGETQYF. In nucleotides, the CDR3 is TGTGCCAGCAGCCCGGACGCGGGGGAGACCCAGTACTTC.

The J gene is TRBJ2-7, the V gene TRBV29-1; D possibly corresponds to TRBD1 (5 bases). The CDR3 is 13 residues long. In germline, CDR1 is SQVTM, CDR2 ANQGSEA. The V end was cut by 2 bases, the J end by 0 bases, with 8 bases between. CDR3 region: CSVEMTDSYEQYF. CDR3 DNA sequence: TGCAGCGTTGAAATGACAGACTCCTACGAGCAGTACTTC.

This clone was seen once. The chain uses TRBV19 and TRBJ2-7; 7 bases fit TRBD1. There are 13 residues in the CDR3. V shed 5 bases, J shed 3 bases, and the junction held 4 bases outside the gene matches. Looked up from germline, CDR1 is LNHDA and CDR2 is SQIVND (reference sequence). CDR3 sequence: CASSPTGYYEQYF. The DNA of the CDR3 is TGTGCCAGTAGTCCGACAGGGTACTACGAGCAGTACTTC.

This rearrangement joins TRBV5-1 to TRBJ2-2, with a possible D match to TRBD2 (6 bases). The CDR3 is 16 residues long. Looked up from germline, CDR1 is SGHRS and CDR2 is YFSETQ. V was clipped by 4 bases and J by 4 bases, with 17 bases between them. CDR3 amino acids: CASSLYWEAGTGELFF. Written as DNA, the CDR3 is TGCGCCAGCAGCCTATACTGGGAGGCCGGCACCGGGGAGCTGTTTTTT.

This chain uses TRBV4-3 with TRBJ2-1, with 10 bases aligning to TRBD2. The germline V gene has CDR1 LGHNA and CDR2 YSLEER. J gave up 8 bases and V 0 bases, and 10 bases lay outside the gene matches. The CDR3 sequence is 17 residues long. The CDR3 coding sequence is TGCGCCAGCAGCCAAGAAGGGGGACTAGCGACCGTTCATGAGCAGTTCTTC. Amino acid sequence: CASSQEGGLATVHEQFF.

This clone was counted once. The gene calls are TRBV29-1 and TRBJ2-1, with 8 bases matching TRBD1. After removal of 3 bases from V and 8 bases from J, the junction contained 9 bases not matched to a gene. The CDR3 is made up of 14 amino acids. Germline CDR1 is SQVTM and CDR2 is ANQGSEA. The CDR3 DNA reads TGCAGCGTTGACGAAGCGGACAGGGAATATGAGCAGTTCTTC. It is translated as CSVDEADREYEQFF.

V and J are TRBV4-2 and TRBJ2-5, with a tentative D call TRBD1 (5 bases). Germline assignment: CDR1 LGHNA and CDR2 YNFKEQ. This CDR3 has 17 amino acids. Between the trimmed V and J ends, which lost 0 bases and 5 bases, there was a span of 19 bases. The CDR3 reads CASSQELRLAGWETQYF. CDR3 coding DNA: TGTGCCAGCAGCCAAGAACTAAGATTAGCAGGGTGGGAGACCCAGTACTTC.

This sequence joins TRBV5-6 and TRBJ2-1, with 7 bases fitting TRBD2. After removal of 3 bases from V and 8 bases from J, the junction contained 8 bases not matched to a gene. The CDR3 sequence is 14 residues long. CDR1 is SGHDT, CDR2 YYEEEE, per germline. The CDR3 bases are TGTGCCAGCAGCTGGAGGGTGGCGGGAGATGAGCAGTTCTTC. It codes for CASSWRVAGDEQFF.

The chain joins TRBV19 to TRBJ2-1, with TRBD2 matching 8 bases. Germline lookup yields CDR1 LNHDA and CDR2 SQIVND (reference sequence). J gave up 8 bases and V 3 bases, and 15 bases lay outside the gene matches. CDR3 size: 17 residues. The CDR3: CASSMNPGLVVLHEQFF. The CDR3 DNA follows: TGTGCCAGTAGTATGAATCCGGGACTAGTGGTGTTGCATGAGCAGTTCTTC.

The gene calls are TRBV7-6 and TRBJ2-1, with 8 bases matching TRBD2. V lost 5 bases and J lost 7; bases outside the gene matches: 13. Looked up from germline, CDR1 is SGHVS and CDR2 is FNYEAQ. The CDR3 runs to 16 residues. The DNA for the CDR3 is TGTGCCAGCAGCCTAGAGCCGGGAGGGGTATTAAATGAGCAGTTCTTC. It specifies CASSLEPGGVLNEQFF.